A selection of T cell receptor beta chains follows, all from one sample in a study of cytomegalovirus exposure and HLA in healthy donors. Sequencing was performed with immunoSEQ multiplex PCR; in TCRdb, only in-frame clones are kept and a portion is missing. In the table there are around 30,000 clones, just under 90% of which are singletons. Sequenced input: PBMCs. These receptors all come from a boy younger than 18 in good health and CMV-seronegative. Both conserved end residues are part of each CDR3. The D gene is left open where the match is weak. Size tells how often a clone was seen (once, few, many) or the class of an expanded clone, and some rows leave it out.

DNA: TGTGCCACCAGCAGAACCCGGGACATTCAAGAGACCCAGTACTTC
CDR3: CATSRTRDIQETQYF
V: TRBV15
size: .
J: TRBJ2-5
length: 15
D: .

DNA: TGTGCCGGAGACAGGGGAAATCAGCCCCAGCATTTT
CDR3: CAGDRGNQPQHF
V: TRBV21-1
size: once
J: TRBJ1-5
length: 12
D: .

DNA: TGTGCCAGCACCAGACAGGGGGGCGCCACAGATACGCAGTATTTT
CDR3: CASTRQGGATDTQYF
V: TRBV7-2
size: .
J: TRBJ2-3
length: 15
D: TRBD1

DNA: TGTGCCAGTCCGGGACAGGGGCGCAGCAATCAGCCCCAGCATTTT
CDR3: CASPGQGRSNQPQHF
V: TRBV14
size: .
J: TRBJ1-5
length: 15
D: TRBD1

DNA: TGTGCCAGCAGCTCCGGGACAGGGCCATACAATGAGCAGTTCTTC
CDR3: CASSSGTGPYNEQFF
V: TRBV5-6
size: once
J: TRBJ2-1
length: 15
D: TRBD1

DNA: TGTGCCAGCAGTACCCTAGGGACAGGGAACGAAAAACTGTTTTTT
CDR3: CASSTLGTGNEKLFF
V: TRBV6-5
size: .
J: TRBJ1-4
length: 15
D: TRBD1

DNA: TGCGCCAGCAGCCAAGATAACAGGCGCTATGGCTACACCTTC
CDR3: CASSQDNRRYGYTF
V: TRBV4-3
size: .
J: TRBJ1-2
length: 14
D: .

DNA: TGTGCCAGCAGAGGTAACAGGGAAACTAATGAAAAACTGTTTTTT
CDR3: CASRGNRETNEKLFF
V: TRBV6-5
size: .
J: TRBJ1-4
length: 15
D: .

DNA: TGTGCCTGGAGTGAAACAGGGATATTCAATTCACCCCTCCACTTT
CDR3: CAWSETGIFNSPLHF
V: TRBV30
size: .
J: TRBJ1-6
length: 15
D: .

DNA: TGCGCCAGCAGCCAAGGACAGGGTGAGTTAAGCAATCAGCCCCAGCATTTT
CDR3: CASSQGQGELSNQPQHF
V: TRBV4-1
size: .
J: TRBJ1-5
length: 17
D: TRBD1

DNA: TGTGCCAGCAGGACAGGCTCCACCGGGGAGCTGTTTTTT
CDR3: CASRTGSTGELFF
V: TRBV2
size: .
J: TRBJ2-2
length: 13
D: .

DNA: TGTGCTAGTGGTAAATGGGGCCAAATCAATCAGCCCCAGCATTTT
CDR3: CASGKWGQINQPQHF
V: TRBV12-5
size: .
J: TRBJ1-5
length: 15
D: .

DNA: TGTGCCAGCAGCTTAGCTAACGGTTACGAGCAGTACTTC
CDR3: CASSLANGYEQYF
V: TRBV7-2
size: .
J: TRBJ2-7
length: 13
D: .

DNA: TGTGCCAGCAGTGAGAATAGCGGGGGGACAGATACGCAGTATTTT
CDR3: CASSENSGGTDTQYF
V: TRBV6-4
size: .
J: TRBJ2-3
length: 15
D: TRBD2

DNA: TGTGCCAGCAGTGAAGGGGTGGGGGCGCGGGCAGATACGCAGTATTTT
CDR3: CASSEGVGARADTQYF
V: TRBV25-1
size: .
J: TRBJ2-3
length: 16
D: .

DNA: TGCAGCGTTGAACTAGACGGCTACGAGCAGTACTTC
CDR3: CSVELDGYEQYF
V: TRBV29-1
size: .
J: TRBJ2-7
length: 12
D: .

DNA: TGTGCCATCAGTGATCCGGGGGGAATTTACAATGAGCAGTTCTTC
CDR3: CAISDPGGIYNEQFF
V: TRBV10-3
size: few
J: TRBJ2-1
length: 15
D: TRBD2

DNA: TGTGCCAGCAGCTTATTTCGGGCAGGGGATGGCTACACCTTC
CDR3: CASSLFRAGDGYTF
V: TRBV7-9
size: .
J: TRBJ1-2
length: 14
D: .

DNA: TGTGCCAGTAGTATTAGCGCTTCCAAAAACATTCAGTACTTC
CDR3: CASSISASKNIQYF
V: TRBV19
size: .
J: TRBJ2-4
length: 14
D: .

DNA: TGTGCCAGCAGGAGGGAAGGGACTAATCTTTCCCTCCACTTT
CDR3: CASRREGTNLSLHF
V: TRBV6-1
size: once
J: TRBJ1-6
length: 14
D: .

DNA: TGTGCCAGCAGCCCCGAGGCGGGGGGGCTTGGTGAGCAGTTCTTC
CDR3: CASSPEAGGLGEQFF
V: TRBV7-3
size: .
J: TRBJ2-1
length: 15
D: TRBD2

DNA: TGCGCCAGCAGCCAGTTCGGGACTAACTATGGCTACACCTTC
CDR3: CASSQFGTNYGYTF
V: TRBV4-3
size: .
J: TRBJ1-2
length: 14
D: .

DNA: TGTGCCAGCAGCCAAGATTCAATCTACGAGCAGTACTTC
CDR3: CASSQDSIYEQYF
V: TRBV14
size: .
J: TRBJ2-7
length: 13
D: .

DNA: TGTGCCAGCAGCTTAGTCCAGGGGTGGGGCTACACCTTC
CDR3: CASSLVQGWGYTF
V: TRBV7-9
size: .
J: TRBJ1-2
length: 13
D: .

DNA: TGTGCCAGCAGTGAAGCTGGGGGGGAAATATACGAGCAGTACTTC
CDR3: CASSEAGGEIYEQYF
V: TRBV6-1
size: .
J: TRBJ2-7
length: 15
D: TRBD2

DNA: TGTGCCAGCAGCCAAGACCCGACAGGGGGCTACGAGCAGTACTTC
CDR3: CASSQDPTGGYEQYF
V: TRBV4-2
size: .
J: TRBJ2-7
length: 15
D: TRBD1

DNA: TGCGCCAGCAGCTTCGGGGGGCGAGGTACTGAAGCTTTCTTT
CDR3: CASSFGGRGTEAFF
V: TRBV4-1
size: .
J: TRBJ1-1
length: 14
D: .

DNA: TGCAGCGTTGAAACGCAGGGGCGTAACTCTAATGAAAAACTGTTTTTT
CDR3: CSVETQGRNSNEKLFF
V: TRBV29-1
size: .
J: TRBJ1-4
length: 16
D: .

DNA: TGTGCCAGCAGTCCATTGACAGGACATGGCTACACCTTC
CDR3: CASSPLTGHGYTF
V: TRBV6-5
size: .
J: TRBJ1-2
length: 13
D: .

DNA: TGTGCCACCAGCTTGACGTGGGGGCGCGGCACAGATACGCAGTATTTT
CDR3: CATSLTWGRGTDTQYF
V: TRBV15
size: .
J: TRBJ2-3
length: 16
D: .

DNA: TGTGCCAGCAGCGAAGGGGCAGGGCTAGCCAAAAACATTCAGTACTTC
CDR3: CASSEGAGLAKNIQYF
V: TRBV7-9
size: .
J: TRBJ2-4
length: 16
D: .

DNA: TGTGCCTGGAGAGATACAGATAACTATGGCTACACCTTC
CDR3: CAWRDTDNYGYTF
V: TRBV30
size: few
J: TRBJ1-2
length: 13
D: .

DNA: TGTGCCAGCAGCGACTATCTTCGTGAGACCCAGTACTTC
CDR3: CASSDYLRETQYF
V: TRBV11-2
size: .
J: TRBJ2-5
length: 13
D: .

DNA: TGTGCCAGCGCCGAGGACAGAGGAGCCTACGAGCAGTACTTC
CDR3: CASAEDRGAYEQYF
V: TRBV2
size: .
J: TRBJ2-7
length: 14
D: .

DNA: TGTGCCAGCAGCCAGGACTGGACTCTTAGGGCCGGGGAGCTGTTTTTT
CDR3: CASSQDWTLRAGELFF
V: TRBV7-6
size: .
J: TRBJ2-2
length: 16
D: .

DNA: TGTGCCAGCAGCTTGGTTTGGGGGGGGCCAGTCGGGGAGACCCAGTACTTC
CDR3: CASSLVWGGPVGETQYF
V: TRBV5-4
size: .
J: TRBJ2-5
length: 17
D: .

DNA: TGTGCCAGCAGTGACAATGCGGGGGAGTACAATGAGCAGTTCTTC
CDR3: CASSDNAGEYNEQFF
V: TRBV6-4
size: few
J: TRBJ2-1
length: 15
D: TRBD2

DNA: TGTGCCAGTAGTATAGGGGCGGGGTCCGGGGAGCTGTTTTTT
CDR3: CASSIGAGSGELFF
V: TRBV19
size: .
J: TRBJ2-2
length: 14
D: .

DNA: TGTGCCAGTAGTAAACCCGGGACAGGGAGCTCCTACGAGCAGTACTTC
CDR3: CASSKPGTGSSYEQYF
V: TRBV19
size: .
J: TRBJ2-7
length: 16
D: TRBD1

DNA: TGTGCCAGCAGGCCGGGACTAGCGGGGGGGCCTACAGATACGCAGTATTTT
CDR3: CASRPGLAGGPTDTQYF
V: TRBV2
size: .
J: TRBJ2-3
length: 17
D: TRBD2

DNA: TGTGCCAGCTTCAGGGGGTCTGGAAACACCATATATTTT
CDR3: CASFRGSGNTIYF
V: TRBV6-1
size: .
J: TRBJ1-3
length: 13
D: TRBD1

DNA: TGTGCCAGCAGCTTAGACGCGGGGGGGGACGAGCAGTACTTC
CDR3: CASSLDAGGDEQYF
V: TRBV7-9
size: .
J: TRBJ2-7
length: 14
D: TRBD2

DNA: TGTGCCATCCACCCGGGACAGGGGAACACTGAAGCTTTCTTT
CDR3: CAIHPGQGNTEAFF
V: TRBV10-3
size: .
J: TRBJ1-1
length: 14
D: TRBD1

DNA: TGTGCCAGCAGCTTCCGACAGGGGGAAAACTATGGCTACACCTTC
CDR3: CASSFRQGENYGYTF
V: TRBV13
size: .
J: TRBJ1-2
length: 15
D: TRBD1

DNA: TGCGCCAGCAGCCAAGATCCTGGCAGGGTCAACAATGAGCAGTTCTTC
CDR3: CASSQDPGRVNNEQFF
V: TRBV4-1
size: .
J: TRBJ2-1
length: 16
D: .

DNA: TGTGCCAGCAGCCAGGACTATGTGGGCGCCTACGAGCAGTACTTC
CDR3: CASSQDYVGAYEQYF
V: TRBV4-2
size: .
J: TRBJ2-7
length: 15
D: .

DNA: TGTGCCAGCAGCCTGGACAGTAACTATGGCTACACCTTC
CDR3: CASSLDSNYGYTF
V: TRBV7-9
size: once
J: TRBJ1-2
length: 13
D: .

DNA: TGTGCCAGCAGTGAGAGTTCGGGGGAGGGTTTCACAGATACGCAGTATTTT
CDR3: CASSESSGEGFTDTQYF
V: TRBV6-1
size: few
J: TRBJ2-3
length: 17
D: TRBD2

DNA: TGTGCCAGCAGCACACGGGACAGGGGGGCTGGGGCCAACGTCCTGACTTTC
CDR3: CASSTRDRGAGANVLTF
V: TRBV7-9
size: .
J: TRBJ2-6
length: 17
D: TRBD1

DNA: TGTGCCAGCAGCCAAGATAAGTTAGGGCGGGGATTGGGCACTGAAGCTTTCTTT
CDR3: CASSQDKLGRGLGTEAFF
V: TRBV4-2
size: .
J: TRBJ1-1
length: 18
D: .

DNA: TGTGCCAGCAGCCTCCGGGACAGCGTTGACTATGGCTACACCTTC
CDR3: CASSLRDSVDYGYTF
V: TRBV9
size: .
J: TRBJ1-2
length: 15
D: TRBD1

DNA: TGCAGCGTTGAAGGCTTTGCCGTGGGACAGGCCTACGAGCAGTACTTC
CDR3: CSVEGFAVGQAYEQYF
V: TRBV29-1
size: .
J: TRBJ2-7
length: 16
D: TRBD1

DNA: TGTGCCAGCAGCCCGGACTCCCGGGAGCTGTTTTTT
CDR3: CASSPDSRELFF
V: TRBV7-3
size: .
J: TRBJ2-2
length: 12
D: .

DNA: TGCAGTGCGAGAGTGACTATGCGCTACACCTTC
CDR3: CSARVTMRYTF
V: TRBV20-1
size: .
J: TRBJ1-2
length: 11
D: .

DNA: TGTGCCAGCAGCTCAAGGACAGGCGCATTCTATGGCTACACCTTC
CDR3: CASSSRTGAFYGYTF
V: TRBV6-6
size: .
J: TRBJ1-2
length: 15
D: TRBD1

DNA: TGTGCCAGCAGCTTCACCTGGACAGAAGAGACCCAGTACTTC
CDR3: CASSFTWTEETQYF
V: TRBV7-8
size: .
J: TRBJ2-5
length: 14
D: .

DNA: TGTGCCACAAGCGGGGGGCGGGATTTTTGGGACAATGAGCAGTTCTTC
CDR3: CATSGGRDFWDNEQFF
V: TRBV19
size: .
J: TRBJ2-1
length: 16
D: TRBD2